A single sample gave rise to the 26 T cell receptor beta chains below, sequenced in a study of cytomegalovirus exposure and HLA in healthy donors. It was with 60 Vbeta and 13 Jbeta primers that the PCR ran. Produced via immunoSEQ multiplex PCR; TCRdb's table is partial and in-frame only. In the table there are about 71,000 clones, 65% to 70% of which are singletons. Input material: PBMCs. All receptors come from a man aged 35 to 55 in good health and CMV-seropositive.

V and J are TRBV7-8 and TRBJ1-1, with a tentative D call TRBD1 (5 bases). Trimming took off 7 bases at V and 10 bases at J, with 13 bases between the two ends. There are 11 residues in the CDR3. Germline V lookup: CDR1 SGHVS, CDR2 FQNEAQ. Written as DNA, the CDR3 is TGTGCCAGCACCAAAGGGGCGGCAGCTTTCTTT. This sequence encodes CASTKGAAAFF.

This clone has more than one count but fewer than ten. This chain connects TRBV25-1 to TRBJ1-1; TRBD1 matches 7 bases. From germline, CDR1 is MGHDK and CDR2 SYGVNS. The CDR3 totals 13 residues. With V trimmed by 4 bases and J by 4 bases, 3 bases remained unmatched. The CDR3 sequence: CASSVSGGTEAFF. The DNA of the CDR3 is TGTGCCAGCAGTGTATCAGGGGGCACTGAAGCTTTCTTT.

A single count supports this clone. The CDR3: CASSEGRGYTF. The CDR3 coding sequence is TGTGCCAGCAGTGAAGGCAGGGGCTACACCTTC. The chain couples TRBV6-1 to TRBJ1-2, with D unresolved. Germline V gives CDR1 MNHNS, CDR2 SASEGT. This CDR3 spans 11 amino acids. The V gene lost 1 base and the J gene lost 8 bases, with 5 bases spanning the gap.

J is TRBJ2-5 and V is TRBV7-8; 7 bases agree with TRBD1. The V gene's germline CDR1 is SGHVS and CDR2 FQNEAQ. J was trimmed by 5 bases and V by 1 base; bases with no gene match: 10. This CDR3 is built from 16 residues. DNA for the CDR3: TGTGCCAGCAGCTTAGGGACAGGCAGGTCGAGGGAGACCCAGTACTTC. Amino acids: CASSLGTGRSRETQYF.

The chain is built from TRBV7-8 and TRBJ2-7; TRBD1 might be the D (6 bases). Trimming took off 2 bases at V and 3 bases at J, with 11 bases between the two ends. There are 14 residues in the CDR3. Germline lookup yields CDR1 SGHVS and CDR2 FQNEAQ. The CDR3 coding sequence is TGTGCCAGCAGCTTACACACAGGGTTCTACGAGCAGTACTTC. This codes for CASSLHTGFYEQYF.

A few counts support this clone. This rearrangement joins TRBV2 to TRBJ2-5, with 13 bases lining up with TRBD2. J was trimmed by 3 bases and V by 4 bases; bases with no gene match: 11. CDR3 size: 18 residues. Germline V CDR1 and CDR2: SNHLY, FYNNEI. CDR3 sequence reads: CASSGGRGLAGSKETQYF. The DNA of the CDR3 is TGTGCCAGCAGTGGGGGAAGGGGACTAGCGGGATCCAAAGAGACCCAGTACTTC.

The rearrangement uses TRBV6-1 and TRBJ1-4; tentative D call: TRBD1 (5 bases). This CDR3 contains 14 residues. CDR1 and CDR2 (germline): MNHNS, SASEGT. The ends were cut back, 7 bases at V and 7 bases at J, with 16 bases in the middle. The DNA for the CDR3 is TGTGCCAGCATAGTTGGGGGGATGGGTGAAAAACTGTTTTTT. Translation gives CASIVGGMGEKLFF.

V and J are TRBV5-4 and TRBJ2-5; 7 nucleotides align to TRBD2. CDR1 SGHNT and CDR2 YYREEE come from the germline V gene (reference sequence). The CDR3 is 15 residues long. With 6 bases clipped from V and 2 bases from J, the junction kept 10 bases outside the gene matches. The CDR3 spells CASTLGGSGQETQYF. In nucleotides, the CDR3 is TGTGCCAGCACCCTAGGCGGGAGTGGTCAAGAGACCCAGTACTTC.

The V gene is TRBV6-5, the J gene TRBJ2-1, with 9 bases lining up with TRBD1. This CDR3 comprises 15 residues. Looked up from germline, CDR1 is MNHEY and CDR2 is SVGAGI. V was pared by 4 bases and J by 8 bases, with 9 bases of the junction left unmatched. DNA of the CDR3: TGTGCCAGCAGTTCCTACAGGGGGCCTCTGGATGAGCAGTTCTTC. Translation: CASSSYRGPLDEQFF.

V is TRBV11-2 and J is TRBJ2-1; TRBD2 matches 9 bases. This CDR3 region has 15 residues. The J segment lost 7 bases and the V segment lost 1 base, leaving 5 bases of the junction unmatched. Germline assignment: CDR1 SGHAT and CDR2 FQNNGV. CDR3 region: CASSLVAGVRNEQFF. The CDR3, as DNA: TGTGCCAGCAGCTTAGTAGCGGGAGTCAGGAATGAGCAGTTCTTC.

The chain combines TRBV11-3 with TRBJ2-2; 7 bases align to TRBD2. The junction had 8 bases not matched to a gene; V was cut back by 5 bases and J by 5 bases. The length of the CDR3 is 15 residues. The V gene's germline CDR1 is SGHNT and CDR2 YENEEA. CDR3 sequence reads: CASSVTSAGTGELFF. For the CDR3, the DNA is TGTGCCAGCAGCGTAACTAGCGCAGGAACCGGGGAGCTGTTTTTT.

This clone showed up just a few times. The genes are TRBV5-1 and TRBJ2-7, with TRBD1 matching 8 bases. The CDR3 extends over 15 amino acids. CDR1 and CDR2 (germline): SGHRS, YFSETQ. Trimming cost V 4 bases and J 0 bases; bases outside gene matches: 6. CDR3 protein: CASSVTGGSSYEQYF. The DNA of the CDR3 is TGCGCCAGCAGCGTAACAGGGGGGAGCTCCTACGAGCAGTACTTC.

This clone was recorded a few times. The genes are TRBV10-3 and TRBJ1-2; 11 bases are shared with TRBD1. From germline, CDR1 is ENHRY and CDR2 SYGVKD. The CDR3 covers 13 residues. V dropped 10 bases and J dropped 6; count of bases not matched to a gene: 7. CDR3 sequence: CATGGQGVDGYTF. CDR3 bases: TGTGCCACCGGGGGACAGGGGGTCGATGGCTACACCTTC.

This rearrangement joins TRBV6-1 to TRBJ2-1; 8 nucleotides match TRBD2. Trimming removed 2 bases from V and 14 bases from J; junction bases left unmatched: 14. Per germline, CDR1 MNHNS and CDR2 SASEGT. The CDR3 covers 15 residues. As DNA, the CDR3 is TGTGCCAGCAGTGAACTAAACCTGGGACTAGGGGGTGAGTTCTTC. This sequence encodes CASSELNLGLGGEFF.

CDR3 sequence reads: CASSQDWGSGGNTQYF. For the CDR3, the DNA is TGCGCCAGCAGCCAAGACTGGGGGTCAGGGGGAAATACCCAGTACTTC. The chain is built from TRBV4-3 and TRBJ2-5; TRBD1 aligns across 7 bases. V gave up 0 bases and J gave up 8 bases; unmatched junction bases: 12. The CDR3 consists of 16 residues. Germline V gives CDR1 LGHNA, CDR2 YSLEER.

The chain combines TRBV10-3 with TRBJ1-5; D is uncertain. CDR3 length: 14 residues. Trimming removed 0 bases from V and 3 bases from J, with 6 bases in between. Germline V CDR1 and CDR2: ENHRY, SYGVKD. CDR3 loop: CAISESASNQPQHF. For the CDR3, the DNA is TGTGCCATCAGTGAGTCGGCCTCCAATCAGCCCCAGCATTTT.

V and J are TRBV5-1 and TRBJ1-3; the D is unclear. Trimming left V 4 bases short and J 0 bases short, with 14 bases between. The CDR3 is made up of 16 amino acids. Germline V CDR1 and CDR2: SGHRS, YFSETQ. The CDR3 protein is CASSTGVGASGNTIYF. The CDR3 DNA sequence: TGCGCCAGCAGCACTGGCGTCGGAGCCTCTGGAAACACCATATATTTT.

The CDR3 bases are TGTGCCAGCAGCTTACAGGGCCTTACACCCCTCCACTTT. This gives the protein CASSLQGLTPLHF. V is TRBV7-2 and J is TRBJ1-6; TRBD1 is a possible D gene (5 bases). Trimming pared 2 bases from V and 11 bases from J, leaving 10 bases between. The CDR3 runs to 13 residues. Germline CDR1 is SGHTA and CDR2 is FQGNSA.

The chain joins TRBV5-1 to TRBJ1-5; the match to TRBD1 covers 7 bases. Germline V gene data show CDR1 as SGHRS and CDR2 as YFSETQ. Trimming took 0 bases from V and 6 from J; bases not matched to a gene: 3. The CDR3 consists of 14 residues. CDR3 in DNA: TGCGCCAGCAGCTTGGGACAGGGTGGTCAGCCCCAGCATTTT. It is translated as CASSLGQGGQPQHF.

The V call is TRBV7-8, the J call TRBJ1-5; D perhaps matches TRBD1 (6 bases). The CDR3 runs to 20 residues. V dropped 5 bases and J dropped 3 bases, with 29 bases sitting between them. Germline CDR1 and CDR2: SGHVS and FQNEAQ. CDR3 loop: CASSTTRYKTGLRFNQPQHF. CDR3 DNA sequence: TGTGCCAGCAGCACCACGAGATACAAAACAGGGCTCCGCTTCAATCAGCCCCAGCATTTT.

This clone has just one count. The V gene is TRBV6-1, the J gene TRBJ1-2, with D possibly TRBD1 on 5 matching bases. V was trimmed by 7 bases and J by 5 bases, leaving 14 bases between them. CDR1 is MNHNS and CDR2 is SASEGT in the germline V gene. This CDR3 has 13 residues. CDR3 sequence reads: CASTPTEPYGYTF. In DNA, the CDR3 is TGTGCCAGCACCCCGACAGAGCCATATGGCTACACCTTC.

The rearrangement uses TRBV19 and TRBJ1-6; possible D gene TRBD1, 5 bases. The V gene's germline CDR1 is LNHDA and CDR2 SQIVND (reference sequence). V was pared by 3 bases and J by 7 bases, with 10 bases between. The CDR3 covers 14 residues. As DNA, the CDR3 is TGTGCCAGTAGTATCTTACAGGACAATTCACCCCTCCACTTT. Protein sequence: CASSILQDNSPLHF.

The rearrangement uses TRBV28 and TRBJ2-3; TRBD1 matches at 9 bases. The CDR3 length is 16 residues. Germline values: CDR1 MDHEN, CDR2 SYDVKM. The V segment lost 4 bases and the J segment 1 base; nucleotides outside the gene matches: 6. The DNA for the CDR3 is TGTGCCAGCAGTTCACAGGGGGCGAAAGGCACAGATACGCAGTATTTT. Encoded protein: CASSSQGAKGTDTQYF. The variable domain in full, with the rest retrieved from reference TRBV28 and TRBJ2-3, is DVKVTQSSRYLVKRTGEKVFLECVQDMDHENMFWYRQDPGLGLRLIYFSYDVKMKEKGDIPEGYSVSREKKERFSLILESASTNQTSMYLCASSSQGAKGTDTQYFGPGTRLTVL.

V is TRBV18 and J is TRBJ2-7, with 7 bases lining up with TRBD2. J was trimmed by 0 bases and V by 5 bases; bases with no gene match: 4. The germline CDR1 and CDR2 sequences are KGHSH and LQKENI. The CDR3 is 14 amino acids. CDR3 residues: CASSSGGFSYEQYF. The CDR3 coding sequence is TGTGCCAGCTCATCGGGGGGATTCTCCTACGAGCAGTACTTC. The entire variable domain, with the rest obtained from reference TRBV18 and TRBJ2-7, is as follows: NAGVMQNPRHLVRRRGQEARLRCSPMKGHSHVYWYRQLPEEGLKFMVYLQKENIIDESGMPKERFSAEFPKEGPSILRIQQVVRGDSAAYFCASSSGGFSYEQYFGPGTRLTVT.

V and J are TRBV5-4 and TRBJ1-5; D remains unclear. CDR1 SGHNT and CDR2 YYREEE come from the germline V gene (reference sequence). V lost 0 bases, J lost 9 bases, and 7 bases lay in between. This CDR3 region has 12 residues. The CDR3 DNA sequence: TGTGCCAGCAGCTTGGGGGCAGGGCCCCAGCATTTT. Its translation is CASSLGAGPQHF.

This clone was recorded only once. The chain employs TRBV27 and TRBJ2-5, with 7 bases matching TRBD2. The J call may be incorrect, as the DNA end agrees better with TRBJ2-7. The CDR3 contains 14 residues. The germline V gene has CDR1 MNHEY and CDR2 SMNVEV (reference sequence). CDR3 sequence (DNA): TGTGCCAGCAGTCAGCGGGGCCGGACCTACGAGCAGTACTTC. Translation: CASSQRGRTYEQYF.